The source of this TCR beta chain is a study of T cell changes during pregnancy in multiple sclerosis. For this clone: An end of the junction differs from the germline gene, which may be a read error.

Germline lookup yields CDR1 SGHNT and CDR2 YENEEA. The CDR3 runs to 18 residues. Using immunoSEQ multiplex PCR, the repertoire was profiled, and TCRdb retains in-frame clones only, with some absent. The sample holds around 56,000 clones, 92% seen once. The V gene is TRBV11-3, the J gene TRBJ2-3; D is possibly TRBD1 (6 bases). The input for sequencing was peripheral blood, taken in the third trimester of pregnancy. This TCR came from a female donor in good health, enrolled as a control in a pregnancy study. Here the CDR3 DNA reads TGTGCCGGCAGCCCCGGAACCGGGATCCCAGGGGGCACAGATACGCAGTATTTT. Protein sequence: CAGSPGTGIPGGTDTQYF.